The next 15 T cell receptor beta chains were all read from a single sample in a study of Tregs in tolerant kidney transplant recipients. Assay used: immunoSEQ multiplex PCR; TCRdb lists only in-frame clones, some missing. The table has about 77,000 clones, 98% seen once. The sequences come from CD4+ T cells from blood, collected before the transplant. The source of these receptors is a human donor who received a combined kidney and bone marrow transplant.

The chain links TRBV10-3 to TRBJ1-1, with 11 bases aligning to TRBD1. Germline CDR1 ENHRY, CDR2 SYGVKD. The V gene end was trimmed by 6 bases and the J gene end by 4 bases; junction bases not matched to a gene: 7. The CDR3 runs 15 residues. The CDR3 loop reads CAISKGQGEATEAFF. In DNA, the CDR3 is TGTGCCATCAGCAAGGGACAGGGGGAGGCCACTGAAGCTTTCTTT.

This chain joins TRBV18 and TRBJ2-3; no definite D call. The length of the CDR3 is 16 residues. From germline, CDR1 is KGHSH and CDR2 LQKENI. Trimming stripped 2 bases from V and 2 bases from J, with 14 bases between. The CDR3 DNA is TGTGCCAGCTCACCAGTCAGCGACCCTCTCACAGATACGCAGTATTTT. Translation gives CASSPVSDPLTDTQYF.

CDR3 nucleotide sequence: TGTGCCAGTAGTCCCGGGGGACAGGGGTTCGCTCAGCCCCAGCATTTT. Its translation: CASSPGGQGFAQPQHF. This chain uses TRBV19 with TRBJ1-5; 10 positions agree with TRBD1. The CDR3 contains 16 residues. With 5 bases clipped from V and 6 bases from J, the junction kept 10 bases outside the gene matches. CDR1 LNHDA and CDR2 SQIVND come from the germline V gene (reference sequence).

The chain combines TRBV30 with TRBJ2-1; 7 nucleotides line up with TRBD1. V shed 5 bases and J 4 bases; nucleotides not matched to a gene: 11. The CDR3 is 15 residues long. Germline values: CDR1 GTSNPN, CDR2 SVGIG (reference sequence). In DNA, the CDR3 is TGTGCCTGGGTACCGGCCTGGGGACAGTACAATGAGCAGTTCTTC. Translation: CAWVPAWGQYNEQFF.

This rearrangement joins TRBV7-3 to TRBJ2-1; no clear D. In germline, CDR1 is SGHTA, CDR2 FQGTGA. The CDR3 has 13 amino acids. V dropped 5 bases and J dropped 9 bases, with 14 bases sitting between them. In DNA, the CDR3 is TGTGCCAGCAGCCCTCCCGACCGGAGTGAGCAGTTCTTC. It encodes CASSPPDRSEQFF.

The V call is TRBV27, the J call TRBJ1-5; D not resolved. The germline CDR1 and CDR2 sequences are MNHEY and SMNVEV (reference sequence). The CDR3 has 17 amino acids. V lost 7 bases, J lost 2 bases, and 21 bases lay in between. The CDR3 is CASTTPANSLGNQPQHF. DNA for the CDR3: TGTGCCAGCACAACCCCAGCCAACAGTTTGGGCAATCAGCCCCAGCATTTT.

The CDR3 reads CASSVQAGGRLEQFF. The CDR3 region has the DNA TGTGCCAGCAGCGTCCAAGCGGGGGGGCGGCTTGAGCAGTTCTTC. The chain links TRBV9 to TRBJ2-1; 10 bases line up with TRBD2. The V gene end was trimmed by 2 bases and the J gene end by 9 bases; junction bases not matched to a gene: 8. The CDR3 is 15 residues long. The V gene's germline CDR1 is SGDLS and CDR2 YYNGEE.

The chain is built from TRBV18 and TRBJ1-4; 8 nucleotides match TRBD1. Germline trimming cut 0 bases from V and 5 bases from J; bases unmatched to any gene: 5. This CDR3 contains 16 residues. The germline gives CDR1 KGHSH, CDR2 LQKENI. CDR3 in DNA: TGTGCCAGCTCACCACCCCGGACAGGGAAAAATGAAAAACTGTTTTTT. This gives the protein CASSPPRTGKNEKLFF. Filled out from reference TRBV18 and TRBJ1-4, the complete variable domain reads NAGVMQNPRHLVRRRGQEARLRCSPMKGHSHVYWYRQLPEEGLKFMVYLQKENIIDESGMPKERFSAEFPKEGPSILRIQQVVRGDSAAYFCASSPPRTGKNEKLFFGSGTQLSVL.

The chain recombines TRBV5-1 with TRBJ1-3, with 7 bases aligning to TRBD1. V shed 3 bases, J shed 4 bases, and the junction held 7 bases outside the gene matches. Germline-derived CDR1 and CDR2 are SGHRS and YFSETQ. The CDR3 runs to 15 residues. DNA of the CDR3: TGCGCCAGCAGCTCCGGGACAGCGGCAGGAAACACCATATATTTT. Residues: CASSSGTAAGNTIYF.

This chain uses TRBV11-3 with TRBJ2-7, with D uncertain. Trimming shortened V by 7 bases and J by 2 bases, and 18 bases separated the two germline ends. The length of the CDR3 is 15 residues. Germline V gene lookup returns CDR1 SGHNT and CDR2 YENEEA. CDR3 nucleotides: TGTGCCAGCACCGGATTGAAGACACTTGCCTACGAGCAGTACTTC. As protein: CASTGLKTLAYEQYF.

The chain combines TRBV5-1 with TRBJ2-5, with TRBD2 identical over 8 bases. V was pared by 4 bases and J by 0 bases, with 11 bases of the junction left unmatched. Germline assignment: CDR1 SGHRS and CDR2 YFSETQ. This CDR3 spans 17 amino acids. As DNA, the CDR3 is TGCGCCAGCAGCCCTAGAGGAGTAGCGGGATACCAAGAGACCCAGTACTTC. This translates into CASSPRGVAGYQETQYF.

This chain connects TRBV19 to TRBJ2-5, with unresolved D. The CDR3 spans 11 residues. Germline V gene sequence: CDR1 LNHDA, CDR2 SQIVND (reference sequence). Trimming left V 7 bases short and J 5 bases short, with 8 bases between. DNA for the CDR3: TGTGCCAGTATGGTCGGGGAGACCCAGTACTTC. This encodes CASMVGETQYF.

The chain couples TRBV11-3 to TRBJ2-2; possibly TRBD1 for D (5 bases). V lost 5 bases and J 5 bases, leaving 21 bases between the germline ends. There are 17 residues in the CDR3. Germline CDR1 reads SGHNT; CDR2 reads YENEEA. CDR3 in DNA: TGTGCCAGCAGCCGACCTGAGAGGCAGGGTGTTACCGGGGAGCTGTTTTTT. Translation: CASSRPERQGVTGELFF.

J is TRBJ2-5 and V is TRBV5-1; 8 bases line up with TRBD2. The trim removed 0 bases at V and 2 bases at J, leaving 3 bases unmatched. CDR1 and CDR2 from the germline V gene are SGHRS and YFSETQ. The CDR3 runs to 15 residues. CDR3 nucleotide sequence: TGCGCCAGCAGCTTGGGACTAGCGACTCAAGAGACCCAGTACTTC. The encoded protein is CASSLGLATQETQYF.

This chain joins TRBV28 and TRBJ2-3; no clear D. Germline V gives CDR1 MDHEN, CDR2 SYDVKM. V lost 1 base and J 9 bases, leaving 5 bases between the germline ends. This CDR3 region has 11 residues. The CDR3 here is CASSLSLTQYF. Written as DNA, the CDR3 is TGTGCCAGCAGTTTATCCCTCACGCAGTATTTT.